Listed below are T cell receptor beta chains from one sample, sequenced in a study of CD8+CD57+ T cells in acquired aplastic anemia. TCRdb called the reads again in MiXCR, with one record for every CDR3 protein. Seen here are 150,000 to 200,000 distinct CDR3 sequences, 55% to 70% observed once, and the top ten hold about 50%. Material for sequencing was sorted CD4+, CD8+, or CD8+CD57+ T cells (not recorded which) from PBMCs. The origin of the receptors is a human donor in good health. The CDR3 runs from the conserved cysteine through the conserved F or W.

j_call v_call cdr3_aa
TRBJ2-3 TRBV24-1 CATSDLSSGVSTDTQYF
TRBJ2-3 TRBV7-9 CASSFRGGAPSTDTQYF
TRBJ1-2 TRBV18 CASSPTSNGYTF
TRBJ2-3 TRBV7-8 CASSFFPRQSTDTQYF
TRBJ2-5 TRBV9 CASSARTASLRDHAETQYF
TRBJ2-1 TRBV15 CATSGGSAPLGNEQFF
TRBJ1-6 TRBV24-1 CATGSVFGRPTGSHNSPLHF
TRBJ1-5 TRBV28 CASRSGARVYYQPQHF
TRBJ1-2 TRBV5-6 CASSLGTVGYTF
TRBJ2-7 TRBV7-3 CASTSDRGYEQYF
TRBJ2-7 TRBV2 CASSLIGSEQYF
TRBJ2-5 TRBV2 CASSVPNKQTQYF
TRBJ1-2 TRBV7-2 CASSLETGDYGYTF
TRBJ1-3 TRBV19 CASSSDVSTSGNTIYF
TRBJ2-5 TRBV2 CASGASRETQYF
TRBJ2-7 TRBV24-1 CATSDFSGDEQYF
TRBJ1-6 TRBV10-3 CAISEGGPNSPLHF
TRBJ2-2 TRBV24-1 CATSDLTGNTGELFF
TRBJ2-7 TRBV7-2 CASSSGASSYEQYF
TRBJ2-7 TRBV7-9 CASSPRLARTYEQYF
TRBJ2-5 TRBV7-9 CASSLILAGGKEYF
TRBJ1-1 TRBV6-5 CASSYSTGGMNTEAFF
TRBJ2-3 TRBV5-1 CASSSGLSYTDTQYF
TRBJ2-7 TRBV7-8 CASSLEGFPPRKQYF
TRBJ1-1 TRBV9 CASSVDPETGQTHEAFF
TRBJ2-7 TRBV25-1 CASSLLGSTYEQYF
TRBJ2-6 TRBV7-9 CASSHGLLGANVLTF
TRBJ2-2 TRBV5-1 CASSLDREGGELFF
TRBJ1-1 TRBV6-5 CASSRGGDTEAFF
TRBJ2-7 TRBV10-3 CAIRNREGYEQYF
TRBJ2-7 TRBV7-2 CASSKGQGPIYEQYF
TRBJ1-1 TRBV2 CASRFDRIDEAFF
TRBJ2-3 TRBV7-3 CASGRGDKLDTQYF
TRBJ1-1 TRBV29-1 CSVGHGLSNTEAFF
TRBJ1-1 TRBV10-3 CAISEAGQGKTEAFF
TRBJ2-7 TRBV19 CASSMAGTSYEQYF
TRBJ2-1 TRBV12-3/TRBV12-4 CASSLGLGTGTYNEQFF